The T cell receptor (beta chain) under discussion was sequenced for a study of blood T cell repertoires in COVID-19. Study-wide background: The United States, Italy and Spain provided the acute and convalescent COVID-19 samples. Nucleic acid was either cDNA or gDNA, and it came from T cells, B-cell-depleted T cells, or PBMCs.

Followed longitudinally, the Seattle patients had been enrolled during active infection. In the source study's methods: How many nucleated cells were present was estimated from reference gene primer amplification. Profiling relied on immunoSEQ multiplex PCR, and the TCRdb table lists in-frame clones only, not all of them. The D gene and trimming were derived from the DNA, and the V and J assignments and clone size from that table. This repertoire shows 360,000 or so clones, around nine tenths found once; its top ten account for about 3.9%. The specimen was peripheral blood. This sequence originates from a woman aged 55-69 years with COVID-19, enrolled during active disease.

CDR3 loop: CASSRVLSGTEAFF. CDR3 nucleotide sequence: TGTGCCAGTAGTCGGGTCCTCTCGGGCACTGAAGCTTTCTTT. The V and J genes are TRBV19 and TRBJ1-1; D gene unclear. This CDR3 has 14 residues. The ends were cut back, 5 bases at V and 4 bases at J, with 14 bases in the middle. Germline values: CDR1 LNHDA, CDR2 SQIVND (reference sequence).